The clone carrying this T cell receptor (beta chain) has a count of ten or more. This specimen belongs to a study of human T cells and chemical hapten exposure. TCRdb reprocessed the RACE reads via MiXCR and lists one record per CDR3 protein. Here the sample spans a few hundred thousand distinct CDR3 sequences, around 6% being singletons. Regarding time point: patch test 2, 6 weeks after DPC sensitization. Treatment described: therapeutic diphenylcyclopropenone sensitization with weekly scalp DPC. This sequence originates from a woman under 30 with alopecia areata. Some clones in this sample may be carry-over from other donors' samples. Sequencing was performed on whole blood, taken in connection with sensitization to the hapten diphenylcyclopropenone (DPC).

In nucleotides, the CDR3 is TGTGCCAGCAGTCGCCCACAGGGGGCCGGGGTAGAGACCCAGTACTTC. Translating gives CASSRPQGAGVETQYF. This rearrangement joins TRBV9 to TRBJ2-5; 9 bases are shared with TRBD1. J was trimmed by 4 bases and V by 5 bases; bases with no gene match: 12. The length of the CDR3 is 16 residues. Germline V CDR1 and CDR2: SGDLS, YYNGEE.